This TCR beta chain comes out of a study of blood T cell repertoires in COVID-19. Study summary: The samples span acute and convalescent COVID-19 from the United States, Italy and Spain. T cells, B-cell-depleted T cells, or PBMCs supplied cDNA or gDNA.

The V and J ends lost 4 bases and 0 bases, in that order; junction bases with no gene match: 5. CDR3 length: 16 residues. CDR1 and CDR2 from the germline V gene are LGHNA and YSLEER. Original handling: Researchers report that nucleated cell counts were estimated from reference gene primer amplification. The data were produced by immunoSEQ multiplex PCR, yet TCRdb's version contains in-frame clones alone and is incomplete. The V and J calls and clone size are taken from that table; D and trimming were inferred from the DNA. The profile covers fewer than 350,000 clones, with around 90% appearing a single time and roughly 9% taken by the ten largest.

Sequenced: peripheral blood. The rearrangement links TRBV4-3 to TRBJ2-1; 8 bases are a match to TRBD2. The origin of this receptor is a man aged 18 to 30 with active or convalescent COVID-19. The CDR3 region has the DNA TGCGCCAGCAGCCTGACTAGCGAGAGCTCCTACAATGAGCAGTTCTTC. Its protein product is CASSLTSESSYNEQFF.